The entry below describes one T cell receptor (beta chain). As yet, its antigen is unknown. The source of the sample is a study of blood T cells in healthy people across ages. A second roughly 6 to 11 cycle PCR used barcoded and J-beta primers. Every cDNA molecule bore a tag from a template-switch adaptor containing 12 random nucleotides. A single record per CDR3 protein comes from TCRdb applying MiXCR to the 5' RACE reads. The sample has some 1.7 million distinct CDR3 sequences, 28% seen once. RNA extraction gave at least 6 micrograms of total RNA per sample. The CDR3 consists of 13 residues. Germline V CDR1 and CDR2: DFQATT, SNEGSKA (reference sequence). J lost 6 bases, V lost 4 bases, and 6 bases had no gene match. Study findings and constraints: Donors of long life had a larger count of naive CD4+ cells and greater diversity than aged donors.

V is TRBV20-1 and J is TRBJ2-7; 10 bases agree with TRBD1. This TCR was sampled from a woman in her 30s in good health. The sequenced material came from blood. The CDR3 DNA sequence: TGCAGTGCTAACCGGGACAGGGGTTCCGAGCAGTACTTC. Residues: CSANRDRGSEQYF.